This TCR beta chain came from a study of T cell responses to AZD1222 COVID-19 vaccine. The protocol was immunoSEQ multiplex PCR, while the TCRdb copy is restricted to in-frame clones and leaves out a portion. The sample lists around 250,000 clones, approximately 95% seen once, with 0.55% in the top ten. With 5 bases removed from V and 3 bases from J, the gap between germline ends came to 19 bases. CDR1 MNHEY and CDR2 SMNVEV come from the germline V gene (reference sequence). The CDR3 extends over 16 amino acids. The V call is TRBV27, the J call TRBJ1-1, with a possible D match to TRBD1 (6 bases). The material was peripheral blood, obtained on day 0 of AZD1222 vaccination. This sequence was found in an adult in good health. The CDR3 sequence is CASSPSQGQKYTEAFF. The CDR3 nucleotides are TGTGCCAGCAGTCCGTCACAGGGTCAGAAGTACACTGAAGCTTTCTTT.